A single sample is the source of the 21 T cell receptor beta chains below, sequenced in a study of T cell repertoires and HLA-DP antigens. Libraries were prepared by immunoSEQ multiplex PCR; TCRdb keeps only in-frame clonotypes and omits some of them. This sample carries about 89,000 clones, around nine tenths of them seen once, and the ten largest clones take about 1.7%. The antigens of these receptors remain unknown. The specimen was CD4+ T cells from PBMCs. The receptors stem from a man in his fifties in good health and CMV-seronegative.

The rearrangement uses TRBV5-4 and TRBJ2-7, with 10 positions matching TRBD1. CDR1 and CDR2 from the germline V gene are SGHNT and YYREEE (reference sequence). J was trimmed by 5 bases and V by 3 bases; bases with no gene match: 5. The CDR3 loop spans 14 amino acids. This chain's CDR3 is CASSWGQGKDEQYF. The CDR3 DNA reads as TGTGCCAGCAGCTGGGGACAGGGGAAGGACGAGCAGTACTTC.

The V call is TRBV5-5, the J call TRBJ2-1; the D is unclear. The CDR3 consists of 15 residues. Looked up from germline, CDR1 is SGHKS and CDR2 is YYEKEE (reference sequence). V lost 3 bases to trimming and J lost 2 bases, with 12 bases between them. Here the CDR3 reads CASSWTTRTYNEQFF. The CDR3 DNA sequence: TGTGCCAGCAGCTGGACGACACGTACCTACAATGAGCAGTTCTTC.

This chain connects TRBV4-2 to TRBJ1-5, with TRBD1 identical over 7 bases. There are 19 residues in the CDR3. The V gene's germline CDR1 is LGHNA and CDR2 YNFKEQ. V shed 5 bases and J 0 bases; nucleotides not matched to a gene: 16. DNA of the CDR3: TGTGCCAGCAGCTCACGGGCCTACGACAGGGAACATAGCAATCAGCCCCAGCATTTT. Its protein is CASSSRAYDREHSNQPQHF.

This chain uses TRBV9 with TRBJ2-7; no reliable D call. The CDR3 totals 14 residues. Germline lookup yields CDR1 SGDLS and CDR2 YYNGEE. Trimming cost V 2 bases and J 3 bases, with 12 bases left between them. The CDR3 reads CASSVSGQNYEQYF. DNA for the CDR3: TGTGCCAGCAGCGTCTCGGGCCAGAACTACGAGCAGTACTTC. The whole variable domain, filled in from reference TRBV9 and TRBJ2-7, reads DSGVTQTPKHLITATGQRVTLRCSPRSGDLSVYWYQQSLDQGLQFLIQYYNGEERAKGNILERFSAQQFPDLHSELNLSSLELGDSALYFCASSVSGQNYEQYFGPGTRLTVT.

V gene TRBV5-4 combines with J gene TRBJ2-7, with a tentative D call TRBD1 (6 bases). Germline loops: CDR1 SGHNT, CDR2 YYREEE (reference sequence). CDR3 length equals 13 residues. The V end lost 4 bases, the J end lost 7 bases, and 15 bases lay between the germline ends. The CDR3 spells CASSADRSREQYF. The CDR3 nucleotides are TGTGCCAGCAGCGCGGACAGATCGAGGGAGCAGTACTTC.

The chain joins TRBV6-5 to TRBJ2-5; tentative D call: TRBD1 (6 bases). The CDR3 consists of 15 residues. V lost 5 bases and J 4 bases, leaving 17 bases between the germline ends. Looked up from germline, CDR1 is MNHEY and CDR2 is SVGAGI. The CDR3 reads CASSILGTSTETQYF. DNA for the CDR3: TGTGCCAGCAGTATACTAGGGACATCTACAGAGACCCAGTACTTC.

This clone was recorded only once. The V gene is TRBV27, the J gene TRBJ2-7; D gene unclear. The CDR3 loop spans 17 amino acids. CDR1 and CDR2 (germline): MNHEY, SMNVEV (reference sequence). V was clipped by 3 bases and J by 3 bases, with 21 bases between them. The CDR3 here is CASSFPVLPRLGYEQYF. The CDR3 DNA reads as TGTGCCAGCAGTTTCCCCGTTCTCCCAAGGTTAGGCTACGAGCAGTACTTC.

The chain links TRBV6-5 to TRBJ1-1; possibly TRBD1 for D (5 bases). This CDR3 contains 14 residues. V was clipped by 0 bases and J by 9 bases, with 14 bases between them. Germline V lookup: CDR1 MNHEY, CDR2 SVGAGI. The CDR3, as DNA: TGTGCCAGCAGTTACTCGACGTTTCGGGGCCAAGCTTTCTTT. Amino acid sequence: CASSYSTFRGQAFF.

This CDR3 reads CASSSGHRGRTEAFF. The DNA for the CDR3 is TGTGCCAGCAGTTCCGGACATAGGGGTAGGACTGAAGCTTTCTTT. The rearrangement uses TRBV6-5 and TRBJ1-1; D possibly corresponds to TRBD1 (5 bases). Deletions cut 4 bases from V and 5 bases from J, with 17 bases between. This CDR3 has 15 residues. Per germline, CDR1 MNHEY and CDR2 SVGAGI.

The J gene is TRBJ2-7, the V gene TRBV18; 8 bases map to TRBD2. Germline lookup yields CDR1 KGHSH and CDR2 LQKENI. The V and J ends lost 3 bases and 4 bases, in that order; junction bases with no gene match: 2. CDR3 size: 13 residues. CDR3 region: CASSPGLGYEQYF. Here the CDR3 DNA reads TGTGCCAGCTCACCGGGACTAGGGTACGAGCAGTACTTC.

The V and J genes are TRBV5-1 and TRBJ2-7; TRBD2 aligns across 8 bases. CDR3 length: 14 amino acids. V dropped 0 bases and J dropped 6; count of bases not matched to a gene: 5. Germline CDR1 and CDR2: SGHRS and YFSETQ. The CDR3 nucleotides are TGCGCCAGCAGCTTGGAAGCGGGAGTGAGCGAGCAGTACTTC. Encoded protein: CASSLEAGVSEQYF.

This chain links TRBV7-2 with TRBJ2-3; the D gene is possibly TRBD1 (5 bases). The CDR3 consists of 14 residues. The germline V gene encodes CDR1 SGHTA and CDR2 FQGNSA. Trimming shortened V by 1 base and J by 4 bases, and 9 bases separated the two germline ends. The CDR3 DNA follows: TGTGCCAGCAGCTTAGGAGGCAGGGCAGATACGCAGTATTTT. It encodes CASSLGGRADTQYF.

The rearrangement uses TRBV7-9 and TRBJ2-5, with a weak D call TRBD2 (7 bases). This CDR3 region has 15 residues. The germline V gene has CDR1 SEHNR and CDR2 FQNEAQ (reference sequence). V was clipped by 1 base and J by 5 bases, with 14 bases between them. The CDR3 sequence: CASSLGGGREETQYF. DNA of the CDR3: TGTGCCAGCAGCTTAGGCGGGGGCCGGGAGGAGACCCAGTACTTC.

This clone has only one observation. V gene TRBV7-2 combines with J gene TRBJ1-2; D remains ambiguous. Trimming removed 3 bases at V and 6 bases at J, with 14 bases between. This CDR3 is 14 amino acids long. CDR1 is SGHTA, CDR2 FQGNSA, per germline. CDR3 nucleotides: TGTGCCAGCAGCTTCCGGAGCAGAGCCGATGGCTACACCTTC. Encoded protein: CASSFRSRADGYTF. The variable domain in full, with the rest retrieved from reference TRBV7-2 and TRBJ1-2, is GAGVSQSPSNKVTEKGKDVELRCDPISGHTALYWYRQSLGQGLEFLIYFQGNSAPDKSGLPSDRFSAERTGGSVSTLTIQRTQQEDSAVYLCASSFRSRADGYTFGSGTRLTVV.

V gene TRBV11-2 combines with J gene TRBJ2-1; 13 bases are a match to TRBD2. This CDR3 contains 15 residues. V dropped 5 bases and J dropped 7; count of bases not matched to a gene: 5. Germline V gene data show CDR1 as SGHAT and CDR2 as FQNNGV. In DNA, the CDR3 is TGTGCCAGCAGCCGGGGACTAGCGGGACCGAATGAGCAGTTCTTC. Translation gives CASSRGLAGPNEQFF.

The CDR3 coding sequence is TGCGCCAGCAGCCAAGACCCTCCACGTGTGGGAGCAGATACGCAGTATTTT. Its protein is CASSQDPPRVGADTQYF. The gene calls are TRBV4-3 and TRBJ2-3; D is possibly TRBD2 (5 bases). V was shortened by 0 bases and J by 4 bases, with 17 bases between the two germline ends. The CDR3 has 17 residues. Germline V lookup: CDR1 LGHNA, CDR2 YSLEER.

Remarks on this clone: The sample contains more than one DNA sequence encoding this CDR3. The V call is TRBV5-1, the J call TRBJ2-3; D possibly corresponds to TRBD2 (6 bases). Per the germline V gene, CDR1 is SGHRS and CDR2 is YFSETQ. The CDR3 spans 14 residues. V was trimmed by 4 bases and J by 0 bases, leaving 9 bases between them. CDR3 in DNA: TGCGCCAGCAGCCCCGGGACTAGCACAGATACGCAGTATTTT. Translating it yields CASSPGTSTDTQYF.

The chain has TRBV28 and TRBJ1-4; D may be TRBD1 (6 bases). The V end was cut by 7 bases, the J end by 4 bases, with 16 bases between. From germline, CDR1 is MDHEN and CDR2 SYDVKM. The CDR3 has 15 amino acids. The CDR3 region has the DNA TGTGCCAGCACCTCGGGGGCAGCATATAATGAAAAACTGTTTTTT. It specifies CASTSGAAYNEKLFF.

The chain recombines TRBV7-9 with TRBJ1-2; TRBD1 might be the D (6 bases). This CDR3 comprises 15 residues. Germline CDR1 and CDR2: SEHNR and FQNEAQ (reference sequence). V was cut by 4 bases and J by 7 bases, with 19 bases left in between. The CDR3 DNA follows: TGTGCCAGCAGCTCGGACCGGACAGCATTCCGTGGCTACACCTTC. It specifies CASSSDRTAFRGYTF.

The chain uses TRBV11-2 and TRBJ2-7; possibly TRBD1 for D (6 bases). V was pared by 5 bases and J by 0 bases, with 8 bases between. Germline V gene sequence: CDR1 SGHAT, CDR2 FQNNGV. The CDR3 is 13 residues long. This chain's CDR3 is CASSNRASYEQYF. In DNA form, the CDR3 reads TGTGCCAGCAGCAACAGGGCCTCCTACGAGCAGTACTTC.

The chain combines TRBV6-5 with TRBJ1-2; D not resolved. Germline V gives CDR1 MNHEY, CDR2 SVGAGI. The CDR3 loop spans 13 amino acids. The germline V and J ends were trimmed by 0 bases and 6 bases, with 8 bases remaining between them. CDR3 in amino acids: CASSYSTQNGYTF. For the CDR3, the DNA is TGTGCCAGCAGTTACTCGACCCAGAATGGCTACACCTTC.